The sequence of this TCR beta chain was determined in a study of T cell changes during pregnancy in multiple sclerosis (dated by TCRdb to between 2017 and 2020). For the wider study: In women with multiple sclerosis, the researchers looked at how the T cell repertoire shifted as pregnancy progressed.

Library generation was performed with the immunoSEQ multiplex PCR assay. TCRdb stores this immuneACCESS table with in-frame sequences only. Part of the clones is absent; in the studies checked, under half of the shortfall reflects unresolved V genes, and no reason is known for the rest. This sample comprises about 45,000 clones, around nine tenths of them detected only once. In total, the top ten clones hold about 0.6% of the sample. On this clone itself: No antigen is known for it. Per-base qualities were not stored, and no clone one base away is much larger.

The CDR3 measures 16 amino acids from cysteine to phenylalanine. Only CDR3 DNA is held: 48 bases, read in frame from base 1. According to the germline V gene (reference sequence), CDR1 reads SEHNR and CDR2 reads FQNEAQ. V lost 7 bases and J lost 4 bases, and the count of bases not matched to a germline gene is 13. The TCR comes from a female donor with multiple sclerosis, enrolled in a pregnancy study. The input for sequencing was CD4+ T cells from peripheral blood mononuclear cells, taken in the first trimester of pregnancy. The receptor chain draws on TRBV7-9 and TRBJ2-3, with 8 central nucleotides matching TRBD2. The nucleotides are TGTGCCAGCAAAAGTTCGGGAGGGGTTACCGCAGATACGCAGTATTTT. This sequence encodes CASKSSGGVTADTQYF.